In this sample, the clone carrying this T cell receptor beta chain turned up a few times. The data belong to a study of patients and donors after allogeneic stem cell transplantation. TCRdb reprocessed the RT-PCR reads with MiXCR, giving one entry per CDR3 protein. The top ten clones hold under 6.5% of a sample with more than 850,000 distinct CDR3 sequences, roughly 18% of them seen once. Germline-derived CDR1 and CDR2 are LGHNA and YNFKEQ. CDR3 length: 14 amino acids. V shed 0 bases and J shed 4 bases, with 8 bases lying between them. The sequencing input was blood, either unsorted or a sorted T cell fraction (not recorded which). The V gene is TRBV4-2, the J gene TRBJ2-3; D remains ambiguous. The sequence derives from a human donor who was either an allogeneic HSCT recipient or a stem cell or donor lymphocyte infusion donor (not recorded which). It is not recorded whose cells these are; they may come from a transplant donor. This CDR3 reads CASSQDGPPDTQYF. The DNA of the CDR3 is TGTGCCAGCAGCCAAGATGGACCGCCAGATACGCAGTATTTT.